This is a list of T cell receptor beta chains from one sample in a study of T cell repertoires and Cas9 in healthy adults. Here immunoSEQ multiplex PCR was the method, and the copy in TCRdb shows in-frame clones only, minus some. In the table there are some 15,000 clones, roughly nine tenths of which are singletons. The sequenced material came from Tregs (CD4+, CD25+, CD127-, CD137-, CD154-) from PBMCs; culture status not recorded. These receptors were taken from a human donor in good health. The CDR3 runs from the conserved cysteine through the conserved F or W. A D gene is named only where the DNA matches it firmly.

TGTGCCAGCAGCCGTGAACAGGGTTATGGCTACACCTTC	CASSREQGYGYTF	TRBJ1-2	NA	TRBV7-9
TGTGCCAGCAGTTACCGGGGTGAAGGAAACATTCAGTACTTC	CASSYRGEGNIQYF	TRBJ2-4	NA	TRBV6-5
TGTGCCAGCAGCTTAGAACCGATAGGAGGGACCCAGTACTTC	CASSLEPIGGTQYF	TRBJ2-5	NA	TRBV11-2
TGTGCCAGCAGCGTAGTGACAGGGCAATCGGGAGCTTTCTTT	CASSVVTGQSGAFF	TRBJ1-1	TRBD1	TRBV9
TGTGCCAGCAGCTTCAGCACAGCCCGGGACGAGCAGTACTTC	CASSFSTARDEQYF	TRBJ2-7	NA	TRBV7-8
TGTGCCAGCAGGCGCGGGACCGCAAATTCACCCCTCCACTTT	CASRRGTANSPLHF	TRBJ1-6	NA	TRBV6-5
TGTGCCAGCACCCCACTAAGGGCGGGAGTACTTTACGAGCAGTACTTC	CASTPLRAGVLYEQYF	TRBJ2-7	TRBD2	TRBV7-8
TGCAGTGCTATCGTCGGCGAGACCCAGTACTTC	CSAIVGETQYF	TRBJ2-5	NA	TRBV20-1
TGTGCCAGCAGCTTAGTGACCGGACTGGACGCGCAGTACTTC	CASSLVTGLDAQYF	TRBJ2-7	NA	TRBV7-9
TGTGCCAGCAGTTACATCGACAGGGTGTCCTACGAGCAGTACTTC	CASSYIDRVSYEQYF	TRBJ2-7	TRBD1	TRBV6-5
TGCGCCAGCAGCCAGGGGCGTGTTGCGAACACCGGGGAGCTGTTTTTT	CASSQGRVANTGELFF	TRBJ2-2	NA	TRBV4-1
TGTGCCAGTAGTACCTCCTTGTCAGGGAGAAAAGATGGCTACACCTTC	CASSTSLSGRKDGYTF	TRBJ1-2	NA	TRBV19
TGTGCCAGCACGTCAAGCTTAGGTAATTCACCCCTCCACTTT	CASTSSLGNSPLHF	TRBJ1-6	NA	TRBV28
TGTGCCAGCACCGGGGGGGGTTATTCCTCCTATAATTCACCCCTCCACTTT	CASTGGGYSSYNSPLHF	TRBJ1-6	NA	TRBV2
TGTGCCAGCAGCAGAGGGGAGCTCGATCGACCCGAAAAACTGTTTTTT	CASSRGELDRPEKLFF	TRBJ1-4	NA	TRBV28
TGTGCCAGCAGCGACCAAGAGACCCAGTACTTC	CASSDQETQYF	TRBJ2-5	NA	TRBV7-6